This TCR beta chain appears in the sequencing data of a study of cytomegalovirus exposure and HLA in healthy donors (dated by TCRdb to the late 2010s). Notes on the research overall: According to an earlier analysis of around 600 of the donors, about 179 million T cells yielded some 110 million unique TCR beta sequences and approximately 280 Gb of sequence data. An early release covering more than 500 HLA-typed donors comprised approximately 300 gigabases of sequencing data and around 80 million unique TCR sequences. Of the roughly 400 genotyped donors, about 80% fell in the genetic ancestry cluster associated with self-reported Caucasian donors. The study aimed to test whether cataloging public T cell receptors could reveal signatures of past pathogen exposure. Using immunosequencing, the study profiled T cell repertoires from approximately 700 subjects and related those repertoires to cytomegalovirus serostatus. A separate validation cohort of 100 to 150 different subjects was used in addition to the 666-subject first cohort. The study combined high-throughput TCR immunosequencing, statistical association of individual TCRs with disease status, and machine learning to predict cytomegalovirus infection status. A later analysis re-examined previously published TCR beta repertoires from more than 600 donors and added high-resolution HLA genotyping to investigate patterns of TCR occurrence. In the later analysis, no new phenotypic data were used to find candidate immune exposures; instead, reliance was placed on TCR beta sequences and their occurrence across donors. To decide whether each TCR beta V gene segment behaved as functional or pseudogenic, an earlier analysis of some 600 of the donors relied on high-throughput TCR beta sequencing. Donor age, sex, ethnicity and CMV serostatus were compiled alongside the repertoire data. In a later genetic analysis, genome-wide SNP genotypes for about 65% of the roughly 700 donors were used, and that subset was treated as a discovery cohort. All discovery cohort repertoires had been generated using a single sequencing platform. Both class I and class II loci were covered by HLA typing, at four-digit resolution. Typing coverage varied by locus: about 620-640 donors for A, B, C, DRB1 and DQB1; approximately 500 for DQA1; more than 600 for DPA1; 400 to 480 for DPB1. Four or five DR-DQ haplotypes were handled as single units for association and clustering, since linkage in the cohort was strong. Among roughly 400 genotyped donors of the cohort, an average of approximately 240,000 unique TCR beta nucleotide sequences was sequenced per donor, of which approximately 18% were non-productive. Broad study findings and their caveats: The only immune exposure information available for the cohort was CMV serostatus. Correlated functional status among segregating V segments might reflect linkage disequilibrium, but an unknown experimental factor could not be ruled out. According to a later analysis, TCR association rates differed among HLA loci, with DRB1 alleles showing the most associated TCRs and HLA-C alleles showing the fewest. In both the original and validation cohorts, the classifier was reported to diagnose cytomegalovirus status with high specificity and sensitivity. The cohort was sequenced for TCR beta chains only, and without alpha or paired-chain data the features that could be detected were limited. In a later genetic analysis, a missense DCLRE1C variant was associated with V-gene and J-gene trimming of TCR beta chains, and the association was replicated in an independent cohort. A few of the identified cytomegalovirus-associated TCR beta chains were confirmed in vitro to be specific for cytomegalovirus antigens. Presence/absence analyses assumed roughly uniform sequencing depth across donors, an assumption that may not hold. An earlier analysis of approximately 570 of the donors showed that most TCR beta V segments appeared in productive rearrangements either about 87% or about 30% of the time, which broadly matched IMGT annotations. A further reported finding was that TCR beta sequences accurately predicted the HLA-A and HLA-B alleles for most subjects in the first cohort. At a false discovery rate of 0.05, a later analysis linked around 17,000 TCR beta sequences to specific HLA alleles. A later analysis found that most CMV-associated TCR beta chains appeared HLA-restricted, with HLA associations seemingly driven largely by CMV exposure. HLA typing was unavailable for some donors at each locus, so association tests used only the typed subset. The 87-base-pair reads could not distinguish some IMGT-functional V segments, including TRBV6-2 and TRBV6-3, so those segments were excluded. In a later analysis, HLA-associated TCR beta chains showed more clonal expansion and lower generation probabilities than non-associated chains that were equally common. When HLA alleles, especially DR and DQ, strongly co-occurred, attributing TCR associations to individual alleles was difficult. While some public TCRs were present in many individuals, most TCR sequences turned up only very rarely across donors. The study gave a list of 150 to 200 TCR beta chains associated with cytomegalovirus. A later genetic analysis reported fewer N-insertions in productive TCRs among donors in an Asian-associated ancestry cluster than the approximately 670-donor mean. In a later analysis, several top co-occurrence clusters were reported to appear linked to parvovirus B19, influenza, CMV and Epstein-Barr virus. A cluster of highly shared sequence variants was judged likely to be a technical artifact of the sequencing pipeline. The earlier analysis of about 600 of the donors excluded 15 to 20 rarely observed V segments, including chromosome 9 orphons, because counts were too low. It was suggested by the authors that the approach could potentially be generalized to other disease states and immunological phenotypes.

About this clone: Its antigen is unknown. No clone much larger than this one lies a single base away; base qualities are absent.

Preparation of the library involved the immunoSEQ multiplex PCR assay. The multiplex PCR relied on a mix of 60 forward primers for TCR Vbeta segments and 13 reverse primers for TCR Jbeta segments. A multiplex PCR assay on genomic DNA amplified the CDR3 region of rearranged TCR beta genes. The Illumina HiSeq System was used to sequence the amplified TCR beta libraries as 87-base-pair reads. The paper's data handling went like this. A later analysis counted tens of millions of unique TCR beta chains across the 670 or so repertoires, and 10 million to 11 million of these chains were shared by at least two donors. Raw reads were error-corrected and collapsed into unique sequences with a nearest-neighbor algorithm that merged closely related sequences to remove PCR and sequencing errors. Alignment of CDR3 sequences to IMGT reference sequences was used to assign V, D and J gene segments. For a sequence to be retained, a match of at least six nucleotides was required to both a V gene segment and a J gene segment. A rearrangement counted as productive if the CDR3 had no stop codons and remained in frame with V and J, and every other rearrangement counted as non-productive. CDR3 was defined by IMGT convention, running from the second conserved V-encoded cysteine to the conserved J-encoded phenylalanine. The earlier analysis of approximately 500 of the donors excluded sequences that lacked an unambiguous match to a single V gene segment. An earlier analysis of almost 600 of the donors classified V segments as functional when productive rearrangements were above 56.7% and as segregating when the standard deviation between donors was above 5%. A statistical classification framework was developed to diagnose cytomegalovirus status using the catalog of TCR beta chain sequences. V and J gene assignment, in a later analysis, came from comparing TCR nucleotide sequences with IMGT/GENE-DB human TR gene sequences. A later analysis assigned CDR3 sequences and most-parsimonious VDJ recombination scenarios with the TCRdist pipeline. In a later analysis, every TCR beta chain was defined by the combination of its CDR3 amino acid sequence and its V-gene family, and reads without a unique V-gene family were dropped. To address suspected cross-contamination and a sequencing artifact, a later analysis removed roughly 640 highly shared, low-generation-probability nucleotide sequences. A later analysis calculated a clonal expansion index for each public chain from normalized within-repertoire ranks of inferred template counts. A later analysis computed generation probabilities with a VDJ recombination model fitted to out-of-frame rearrangements, and checked the results against IGoR. A later analysis scored TCR-TCR, TCR-HLA and TCR-CMV co-occurrence with hypergeometric tests, applying a repertoire-size bias correction to TCR pairs. False discovery rates were estimated in a later analysis by permuting HLA or CMV assignments 20 times. In a later analysis, co-occurring TCRs were grouped using DBSCAN, and TCRdist sequence similarity was added for clustering within HLA-allele-positive subsets. Repertoires with fewer than 30,000 or more than 120,000 public chains were left out of co-occurrence clustering, as were five repertoires with anomalous nucleotide sharing. The table was pulled from immuneACCESS by TCRdb, which kept in-frame rearrangements only. Such tables lose some clones; where checked, under half of the loss comes from unresolved V genes, and the rest has no known cause. V and J calls and clone size come straight from that table; D and trimming were deduced from the DNA. Counted in this sample were a few hundred thousand clones; more than 65% of them appeared once. The ten largest clonotypes hold 1.5% to 2% of the sample.

The cohort comprised 666 healthy bone marrow donors. At the time of sampling, all cohort members were nominally healthy, though unrecorded immune exposures were likely present. The donor tested CMV seronegative and was one of the 352 seronegative cohort members. A peripheral blood sample was collected from each donor, and TCR beta sequencing was performed on peripheral blood mononuclear cells. The Qiagen DNeasy Blood Extraction Kit was used to extract genomic DNA from the blood cell samples. The germline V and J ends show losses of 10 bases and 8 bases respectively, and no gene match explains 21 bases of the junction. The germline V gene sets CDR1 to ENHRY and CDR2 to SYGVKD. Counted from cysteine to phenylalanine, this CDR3 has 16 amino acids. The kept DNA is CDR3 alone, 48 bases in frame from the first base.

The source is a woman aged 25 to 39 in good health and CMV-seronegative. The sequence is built from TRBV10-3 and TRBJ1-2; a stretch of 8 junction bases matches TRBD1. Source material: PBMCs. The sequenced DNA is TGTGCCACGAAAGCGGAGCAGGGGGCCTCAAGCGGGGGCTACACCTTC. Protein translation: CATKAEQGASSGGYTF.